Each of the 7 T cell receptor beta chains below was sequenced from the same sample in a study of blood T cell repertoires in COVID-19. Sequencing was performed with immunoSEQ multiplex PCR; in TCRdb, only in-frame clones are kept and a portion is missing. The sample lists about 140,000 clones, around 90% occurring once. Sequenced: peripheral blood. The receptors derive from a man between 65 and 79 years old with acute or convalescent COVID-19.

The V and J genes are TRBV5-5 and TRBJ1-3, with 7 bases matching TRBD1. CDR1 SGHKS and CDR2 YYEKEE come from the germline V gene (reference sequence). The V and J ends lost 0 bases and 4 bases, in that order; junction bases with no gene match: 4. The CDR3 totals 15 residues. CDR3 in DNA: TGTGCCAGCAGCTTGGAGGGGGCGCAGGGAAACACCATATATTTT. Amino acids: CASSLEGAQGNTIYF.

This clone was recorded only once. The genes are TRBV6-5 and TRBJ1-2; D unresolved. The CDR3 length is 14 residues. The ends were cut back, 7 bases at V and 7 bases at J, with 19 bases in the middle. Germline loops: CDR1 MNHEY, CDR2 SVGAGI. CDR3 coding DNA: TGTGCCAGCACCAGCACTGCGGGTTCAAGTGGCTACACCTTC. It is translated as CASTSTAGSSGYTF.

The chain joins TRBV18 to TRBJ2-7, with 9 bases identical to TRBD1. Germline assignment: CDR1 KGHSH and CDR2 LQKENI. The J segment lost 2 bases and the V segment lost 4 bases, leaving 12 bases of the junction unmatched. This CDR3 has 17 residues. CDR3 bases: TGTGCCAGCTCACTTACACCAACAGGGGGCGCGACCTACGAGCAGTACTTC. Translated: CASSLTPTGGATYEQYF.

CDR3 nucleotide sequence: TGTGCCAGCAGCTACTCAGCGGGGGCCCTTCCGAACACCGGGGAGCTGTTTTTT. Its protein is CASSYSAGALPNTGELFF. V usage is TRBV11-2 and J usage is TRBJ2-2; the match to TRBD2 covers 8 bases. Trimming cost V 4 bases and J 0 bases; bases outside gene matches: 10. The CDR3 is 18 amino acids. Germline CDR1 SGHAT, CDR2 FQNNGV.

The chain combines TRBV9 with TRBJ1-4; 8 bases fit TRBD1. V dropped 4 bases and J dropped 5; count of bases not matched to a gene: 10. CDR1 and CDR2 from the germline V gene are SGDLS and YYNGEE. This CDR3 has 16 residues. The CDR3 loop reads CASSPMLGTGNEKLFF. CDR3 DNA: TGTGCCAGCAGCCCGATGTTAGGGACAGGAAATGAAAAACTGTTTTTT.

This CDR3 is CASSLRWTETSYEQYF. DNA of the CDR3: TGCGCCAGCAGCCTCAGGTGGACAGAGACCTCCTACGAGCAGTACTTC. V gene TRBV4-1 combines with J gene TRBJ2-7; tentatively, D is TRBD1 (6 bases). The germline gives CDR1 MGHRA, CDR2 YSYEKL. Between the trimmed V and J ends, which lost 4 bases and 0 bases, there was a span of 16 bases. The CDR3 sequence is 16 residues long.

The CDR3 loop is CASSEQGAKEKLFF. The CDR3 coding sequence is TGTGCCAGCAGTGAACAGGGGGCCAAAGAAAAACTGTTTTTT. V gene TRBV6-1 combines with J gene TRBJ1-4; 8 nucleotides match TRBD1. This CDR3 is built from 14 residues. V was pared by 2 bases and J by 8 bases, with 4 bases of the junction left unmatched. The germline gives CDR1 MNHNS, CDR2 SASEGT.